This T cell receptor (beta chain) is drawn from a study of CD8 T cells in ankylosing spondylitis. This clonotype was seen a few times. What it binds is unknown. Findings and caveats of the study: Reactive arthritis synovial fluid and blood were previously reported to contain some motif variants.

TCRdb reprocessed the 5' RACE reads via MiXCR and lists one record per CDR3 protein. The sample comprises 220,000 or so distinct CDR3 sequences, over 9.5% of which are singletons, and roughly a fifth rests with the top ten. This TCR came from a male donor with ankylosing spondylitis or in good health (not recorded which). The sample was blood, either unsorted or a sorted T cell fraction (not recorded which).

As DNA, the CDR3 is TGTGCCAGCAGTTACCCGACCTACGAGCAGTACTTC. Its protein product is CASSYPTYEQYF. This rearrangement joins TRBV6-2 or TRBV6-3 to TRBJ2-7, with D unclear. Trimming took 2 bases from V and 2 from J, leaving 4 bases between them. In germline, CDR1 is MNHEY, CDR2 SVGEGT. The CDR3 has 12 residues.